This TCR beta chain comes out of a study of cytomegalovirus exposure and HLA in healthy donors. Points from the study as a whole: Diagnosis of cytomegalovirus status made by the classifier reportedly showed high specificity and sensitivity. There were a few CMV-associated chains whose specificity for CMV antigens was confirmed in vitro.

For this clone: The target antigen is unknown.

Amplification used 60 Vbeta primers and 13 Jbeta primers. Data came from immunoSEQ multiplex PCR; TCRdb stores just in-frame clones and leaves some out. This table holds about 130,000 clones, 80% to 85% found once. CDR1 SQVTM and CDR2 ANQGSEA come from the germline V gene. The CDR3 is 12 amino acids. This clonotype was obtained from a boy aged 5 to 17 in good health and CMV-seronegative. Sequencing was carried out using PBMCs. The chain couples TRBV29-1 to TRBJ2-5; 9 bases align to TRBD2. The closer fit of TRBJ2-7 to the DNA end suggests the J call may be wrong. CDR3 loop: CSGLADSYEQYF. For the CDR3, the DNA is TGCAGCGGACTAGCGGACTCCTACGAGCAGTACTTC.